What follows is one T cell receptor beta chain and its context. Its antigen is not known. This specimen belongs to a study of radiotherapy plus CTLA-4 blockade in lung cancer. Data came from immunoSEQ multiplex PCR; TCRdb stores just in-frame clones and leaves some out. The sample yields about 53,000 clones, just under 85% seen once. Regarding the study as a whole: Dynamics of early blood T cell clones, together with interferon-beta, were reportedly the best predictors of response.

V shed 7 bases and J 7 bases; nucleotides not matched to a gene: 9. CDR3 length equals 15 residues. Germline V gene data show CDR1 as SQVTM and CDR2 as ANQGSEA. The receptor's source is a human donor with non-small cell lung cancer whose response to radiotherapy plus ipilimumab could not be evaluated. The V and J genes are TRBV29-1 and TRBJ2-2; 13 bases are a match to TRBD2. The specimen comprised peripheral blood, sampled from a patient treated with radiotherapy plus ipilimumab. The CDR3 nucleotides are TGCAGCGCCAAACTAGCGGGAGGGCTCGGCGGGGAGCTGTTTTTT. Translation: CSAKLAGGLGGELFF.